The 18 T cell receptor beta chains listed next were all sequenced from one sample in a study of T cell repertoires in cytomegalovirus infection (dated by TCRdb to the late 2010s). This sample was sequenced with an Illumina HiSeq 1500. The public reads were run again by TCRdb, first through fastp at Q25 and then through MiXCR, and only productive beta chains were kept. Identical CDR3 protein sequences are pooled into one entry, listed with their most common genes and DNA. The sample table lists hundreds of thousands of distinct CDR3 sequences, 42% of them with a count of one. Jointly, the top ten make up around 44% of the sample. No cognate antigen is known for these TCRs. The label giving this sample's treatment or condition can be read as: in vitro stimulation with specific CMV peptide epitopes to enrich CMV-specific T cells. Here the sequenced sample was cultured PBMCs, taken from culture after CMV antigen stimulation. These receptors were taken from a human donor in good health (CMV status not recorded). Some clones in this sample may be carry-over from other donors' samples.

This clonotype has only a few counts. The chain combines TRBV7-2 with TRBJ2-7, with D tentatively TRBD1 or TRBD2 (5 bases each). The CDR3 is 15 amino acids. Germline values: CDR1 SGHTA, CDR2 FQGNSA. Trimming took off 3 bases at V and 3 bases at J, with 15 bases between the two ends. The CDR3 nucleotides are TGTGCCAGCAGCTTCGGCCCCGGGGCTCGCTACGAGCAGTACTTC. It encodes CASSFGPGARYEQYF.

This clonotype has a handful of counts. The chain carries TRBV12-3 or TRBV12-4 and TRBJ2-1; TRBD1 matches at 8 bases. The J segment lost 7 bases and the V segment lost 3 bases, leaving 5 bases of the junction unmatched. The CDR3 has 14 residues. The CDR3 nucleotides read TGTGCCAGCAGTTTCCAGGGGGCCGTGAATGAGCAGTTCTTC. Translation: CASSFQGAVNEQFF.

The CDR3 DNA reads as TGTGCCAGCCGCGGGGACAATGAGCAGTTCTTC. This encodes CASRGDNEQFF. This sequence joins TRBV6-8 and TRBJ2-1; possibly TRBD2 for D (6 bases). This CDR3 has 11 residues. Per the germline V gene, CDR1 is MNHGY and CDR2 is SAAAGT. V was trimmed by 8 bases and J by 5 bases, leaving 7 bases between them.

The gene calls are TRBV20-1 and TRBJ1-5; D ambiguous. The CDR3 runs to 13 residues. V lost 3 bases to trimming and J lost 3 bases, with 9 bases between them. The germline gives CDR1 DFQATT, CDR2 SNEGSKA (reference sequence). CDR3 region: CSARGRANQPQHF. DNA of the CDR3: TGCAGTGCTAGGGGAAGGGCCAATCAGCCCCAGCATTTT.

V usage is TRBV6-1 and J usage is TRBJ2-7; tentatively, D is TRBD1 (6 bases). Germline CDR1 is MNHNS and CDR2 is SASEGT. V lost 6 bases, J lost 0 bases, and 15 bases lay in between. This CDR3 has 15 residues. The CDR3 protein is CASRHYRDSSYEQYF. CDR3 nucleotide sequence: TGTGCCAGCAGGCACTACAGGGATAGCTCCTACGAGCAGTACTTC.

A single count supports this clonotype. This chain connects TRBV6-1 to TRBJ1-2; the match to TRBD1 covers 9 bases. The CDR3 length is 19 residues. The V gene's germline CDR1 is MNHNS and CDR2 SASEGT. With V trimmed by 7 bases and J by 4 bases, 22 bases remained unmatched. This chain's CDR3 is CASTPMMDRGRPLGYGYTF. The CDR3 DNA sequence: TGTGCCAGCACTCCTATGATGGACAGGGGTCGCCCGTTGGGCTATGGCTACACCTTC.

This clonotype was picked up many times. V usage is TRBV11-2 and J usage is TRBJ2-1; 10 bases align to TRBD2. Germline CDR1 SGHAT, CDR2 FQNNGV. J gave up 8 bases and V 4 bases, and 17 bases lay outside the gene matches. CDR3 length: 18 residues. DNA of the CDR3: TGTGCCAGCAGCTCATCGGGCCTAACGCTAGCGGGAGCAGATGAGCAGTTCTTC. Translating it yields CASSSSGLTLAGADEQFF.

This clonotype has more than one count but fewer than ten. V and J are TRBV7-9 and TRBJ2-1; 12 nucleotides line up with TRBD2. The V gene end was trimmed by 5 bases and the J gene end by 5 bases; junction bases not matched to a gene: 19. The CDR3 runs to 20 residues. Germline lookup yields CDR1 SEHNR and CDR2 FQNEAQ (reference sequence). The DNA for the CDR3 is TGTGCCAGCAGCCCTTTATACCTAGCGGGGGGGCCGACCCGTGACAATGAGCAGTTCTTC. Translated: CASSPLYLAGGPTRDNEQFF.

This clonotype was found once. The gene calls are TRBV18 and TRBJ1-4; no reliable D call. The CDR3 spans 15 residues. Germline V gene data show CDR1 as KGHSH and CDR2 as LQKENI. V shed 3 bases and J shed 5 bases, with 13 bases lying between them. CDR3: CASSPLGMRNEKLFF. The CDR3 coding sequence is TGTGCCAGCTCACCCCTGGGCATGAGAAATGAAAAACTGTTTTTT.

The gene calls are TRBV12-3 or TRBV12-4 and TRBJ1-6; weak D call: TRBD1 (6 bases). There are 16 residues in the CDR3. V was clipped by 3 bases and J by 7 bases, with 16 bases between them. The CDR3 sequence is CASSFSRGRGNSPLHF. The CDR3 DNA follows: TGTGCCAGCAGTTTCTCCAGGGGCCGAGGGAATTCACCCCTCCACTTT.

V is TRBV18 and J is TRBJ2-5, with TRBD2 matching 12 bases. With 3 bases clipped from V and 3 bases from J, the junction kept 5 bases outside the gene matches. Germline CDR1 KGHSH, CDR2 LQKENI. The CDR3 loop spans 16 amino acids. CDR3 sequence: CASSPRLAGAKETQYF. The CDR3 coding sequence is TGTGCCAGCTCACCGAGACTAGCGGGGGCCAAAGAGACCCAGTACTTC. The full variable domain, in which reference TRBV18 and TRBJ2-5 provide the parts outside the CDR3, is NAGVMQNPRHLVRRRGQEARLRCSPMKGHSHVYWYRQLPEEGLKFMVYLQKENIIDESGMPKERFSAEFPKEGPSILRIQQVVRGDSAAYFCASSPRLAGAKETQYFGPGTRLLVL.

This clonotype has just a few counts. The chain is built from TRBV20-1 and TRBJ1-1, with D unclear. In germline, CDR1 is DFQATT, CDR2 SNEGSKA (reference sequence). V lost 6 bases, J lost 5 bases, and 10 bases lay in between. The CDR3 contains 11 residues. The CDR3 reads CSAVGSTEAFF. CDR3 nucleotides: TGCAGTGCGGTCGGTAGTACTGAAGCTTTCTTT.

This clonotype showed up many times. The chain recombines TRBV7-2 with TRBJ2-5; maybe TRBD1 (5 bases). Germline V CDR1 and CDR2: SGHTA, FQGNSA. V was pared by 1 base and J by 4 bases, with 16 bases between. The CDR3 runs 16 residues. The CDR3 sequence is CASSLVSRDLGETQYF. The CDR3 DNA reads TGTGCCAGCAGCTTAGTGAGCAGGGATTTAGGAGAGACCCAGTACTTC. Based on the CDR3 plus reference TRBV7-2 and TRBJ2-5, the full variable domain is GAGVSQSPSNKVTEKGKDVELRCDPISGHTALYWYRQSLGQGLEFLIYFQGNSAPDKSGLPSDRFSAERTGGSVSTLTIQRTQQEDSAVYLCASSLVSRDLGETQYFGPGTRLLVL.

V gene TRBV7-2 combines with J gene TRBJ2-1; possibly TRBD2 for D (5 bases). The CDR3 extends over 15 amino acids. Trimming stripped 3 bases from V and 12 bases from J, with 21 bases between. CDR1 and CDR2 from the germline V gene are SGHTA and FQGNSA. The CDR3 region has the DNA TGTGCCAGCAGCTTGATTACCGGGAATCCTCGGGGGCAGTTCTTC. Translation: CASSLITGNPRGQFF. Full variable domain (rest looked up from reference TRBV7-2 and TRBJ2-1): GAGVSQSPSNKVTEKGKDVELRCDPISGHTALYWYRQSLGQGLEFLIYFQGNSAPDKSGLPSDRFSAERTGGSVSTLTIQRTQQEDSAVYLCASSLITGNPRGQFFGPGTRLTVL.

This clonotype was counted only a few times. The chain has TRBV7-8 and TRBJ2-7, with TRBD1 identical over 8 bases. V gave up 5 bases and J gave up 4 bases; unmatched junction bases: 13. Per the germline V gene, CDR1 is SGHVS and CDR2 is FQNEAQ. The CDR3 contains 16 residues. CDR3 protein: CASSRFQGARNYEQYF. CDR3 bases: TGTGCCAGCAGCCGATTCCAGGGGGCGCGGAATTACGAGCAGTACTTC.

This clonotype was counted once. The chain has TRBV12-3 or TRBV12-4 and TRBJ1-4; D remains ambiguous. This CDR3 region has 11 residues. Trimming removed 3 bases from V and 8 bases from J, with 4 bases in between. Written as DNA, the CDR3 is TGTGCCAGCAGTTTCAAAGAAAAACTGTTTTTT. Translated: CASSFKEKLFF.

The chain couples TRBV19 to TRBJ2-5; D not certain. Trimming removed 0 bases at V and 4 bases at J, with 9 bases between. The germline V gene encodes CDR1 LNHDA and CDR2 SQIVND (reference sequence). This CDR3 is built from 14 residues. The CDR3 protein is CASSIERFGETQYF. CDR3 coding DNA: TGTGCCAGTAGTATAGAACGCTTTGGAGAGACCCAGTACTTC. Complete variable domain (other parts from reference TRBV19 and TRBJ2-5): DGGITQSPKYLFRKEGQNVTLSCEQNLNHDAMYWYRQDPGQGLRLIYYSQIVNDFQKGDIAEGYSVSREKKESFPLTVTSAQKNPTAFYLCASSIERFGETQYFGPGTRLLVL.

About this clonotype itself: The junction shows a germline mismatch at one end, possibly a read error. The chain employs TRBV2 and TRBJ2-1; 9 positions match TRBD2. The CDR3 consists of 15 residues. Germline CDR1 and CDR2: SNHLY and FYNNEI. The CDR3 sequence is CASSGEAGGYNGQFF. CDR3 DNA: TGTGCCAGCAGTGGAGAAGCGGGGGGATACAATGGGCAGTTCTTC.